The clone carrying this TCR beta chain was counted only a few times. As yet, its antigen is unknown. This sample is drawn from a study of identical twins. Findings and limits, study-wide: Monozygotic twin pairs showed more out-of-frame TCR alpha sharing than models estimated. Zero-insertion analyses could be partly confounded by invariant MAIT and iNKT cells.

Trimming took off 2 bases at V and 0 bases at J, with 8 bases between the two ends. The length of the CDR3 is 15 residues. The germline V gene encodes CDR1 SGHDT and CDR2 YYEEEE. A universal primer site came from template switching; cDNA carried unique molecular identifiers. TCRdb reprocessed the 5' RACE reads via MiXCR and lists one record per CDR3 protein. The sample consists of 200,000 to 250,000 distinct CDR3 sequences, approximately 7% of them appearing once. This sample was also put to use in a study of yellow fever vaccine responses in identical twins. This second study notes: Vaccine-induced T cell responses in twins were reportedly observed to appear partly convergent, partly personalized.

This receptor was taken from a woman aged 18-30 years in good health. The chain couples TRBV5-6 to TRBJ2-2; the D gene is possibly TRBD1 (5 bases). Sequencing was carried out using memory (CD45RO+) T cells sorted from blood. The CDR3: CASSLGAPNTGELFF. In DNA form, the CDR3 reads TGTGCCAGCAGCTTAGGGGCACCGAACACCGGGGAGCTGTTTTTT.